The 32 T cell receptor beta chains in this list originate from one sample, sequenced in a study of identical twins. In TCRdb, the 5' RACE reads were re-called with MiXCR into one record per CDR3 protein. In the table there are about 280,000 distinct CDR3 sequences, approximately 8% of which are singletons. Separately, the same data were catalogued under a study of yellow fever vaccine responses in identical twins.

The sequenced sample was memory (CD45RO+) T cells sorted from blood. The receptor source for this set is a woman aged 18-29 years in good health.

V gene TRBV27 combines with J gene TRBJ2-7, with a tentative D call TRBD2 (7 bases). In germline, CDR1 is MNHEY, CDR2 SMNVEV (reference sequence). V lost 3 bases to trimming and J lost 0 bases, with 15 bases between them. This CDR3 has 16 amino acids. This CDR3 reads CASSFLGGGPSYEQYF. The CDR3, as DNA: TGTGCCAGCAGTTTCTTAGGGGGAGGGCCCTCCTACGAGCAGTACTTC.

This clonotype has a count of ten or more. V usage is TRBV28 and J usage is TRBJ2-3; the match to TRBD2 covers 7 bases. From germline, CDR1 is MDHEN and CDR2 SYDVKM. Germline trimming cut 6 bases from V and 7 bases from J; bases unmatched to any gene: 16. The CDR3 loop spans 16 amino acids. For the CDR3, the DNA is TGTGCCAGCAGCCCCGCTGGACTAGGAAGGATGAATACGCAGTATTTT. It translates to CASSPAGLGRMNTQYF. Supplemented by reference TRBV28 and TRBJ2-3, the full variable domain reads DVKVTQSSRYLVKRTGEKVFLECVQDMDHENMFWYRQDPGLGLRLIYFSYDVKMKEKGDIPEGYSVSREKKERFSLILESASTNQTSMYLCASSPAGLGRMNTQYFGPGTRLTVL.

This clonotype was picked up a small number of times. The J gene is TRBJ1-2, the V gene TRBV19; D is unresolved. V was shortened by 5 bases and J by 0 bases, with 10 bases between the two germline ends. Germline CDR1 LNHDA, CDR2 SQIVND (reference sequence). The CDR3 totals 14 residues. The CDR3 region has the DNA TGTGCCAGTAGTCTTCAGCCTTCTAACTATGGCTACACCTTC. Translating it yields CASSLQPSNYGYTF.

This clonotype was counted ten times or more. The chain carries TRBV5-5 and TRBJ1-2; the D gene is possibly TRBD1 (5 bases). The V end lost 3 bases, the J end lost 7 bases, and 13 bases lay between the germline ends. Germline-derived CDR1 and CDR2 are SGHKS and YYEKEE (reference sequence). The CDR3 consists of 13 residues. CDR3: CASSWDGEVGYTF. The CDR3 DNA sequence: TGTGCCAGCAGCTGGGACGGGGAGGTTGGCTACACCTTC. Looking up the rest from reference TRBV5-5 and TRBJ1-2 gives the full variable domain: DAGVTQSPTHLIKTRGQQVTLRCSPISGHKSVSWYQQVLGQGPQFIFQYYEKEERGRGNFPDRFSARQFPNYSSELNVNALLLGDSALYLCASSWDGEVGYTFGSGTRLTVV.

This clonotype turned up a few times. The chain recombines TRBV5-1 with TRBJ2-7; 8 nucleotides match TRBD1. Germline V gene data show CDR1 as SGHRS and CDR2 as YFSETQ. The CDR3 covers 14 residues. The trim removed 0 bases at V and 6 bases at J, leaving 5 bases unmatched. The CDR3 is CASSLVQGAGEQYF. The CDR3 DNA reads TGCGCCAGCAGCTTGGTCCAGGGGGCGGGCGAGCAGTACTTC.

This sequence joins TRBV6-5 and TRBJ2-3; TRBD1 might be the D (5 bases). The CDR3 extends over 16 amino acids. Germline assignment: CDR1 MNHEY and CDR2 SVGAGI. V lost 0 bases and J 3 bases, leaving 13 bases between the germline ends. The CDR3 spells CASSYSGAGLTDTQYF. The CDR3 nucleotides read TGTGCCAGCAGTTACTCTGGGGCTGGATTAACAGATACGCAGTATTTT.

The table lists this clonotype with many counts. The chain couples TRBV20-1 to TRBJ2-2, with D unclear. The V end lost 3 bases, the J end lost 5 bases, and 16 bases lay between the germline ends. The CDR3 has 15 amino acids. CDR1 is DFQATT and CDR2 is SNEGSKA in the germline V gene (reference sequence). The CDR3 DNA reads TGCAGTGCTAGGGTCAGGTTGGGTCAGACCGGGGAGCTGTTTTTT. It codes for CSARVRLGQTGELFF.

This clonotype occurred a few times. The V and J genes are TRBV18 and TRBJ1-3, with 12 bases matching TRBD1. With 0 bases clipped from V and 0 bases from J, the junction kept 6 bases outside the gene matches. CDR3 length: 19 amino acids. Germline V lookup: CDR1 KGHSH, CDR2 LQKENI. The CDR3 spells CASSPPGTGGSSSGNTIYF. DNA of the CDR3: TGTGCCAGCTCACCACCTGGGACAGGGGGCTCCAGCTCTGGAAACACCATATATTTT.

This clonotype showed up many times. One end of the junction is discordant with germline, which a read error may explain. The V and J genes are TRBV16 and TRBJ1-5; D is undetermined. Germline CDR1 and CDR2: KGHSY and FQNENV. This CDR3 region has 14 residues. The CDR3 is CASGQGRGNQPQHF. CDR3 sequence (DNA): TGTGCCAGCGGCCAAGGACGGGGCAATCAGCCCCAGCATTTT. The whole variable domain, filled in from reference TRBV16 and TRBJ1-5, reads GEEVAQTPKHLVRGEGQKAKLYCAPIKGHSYVFWYQQVLKNEFKFLISFQNENVFDETGMPKERFSAKCLPNSPCSLEIQATKLEDSAVYFCASGQGRGNQPQHFGDGTRLSIL.

This clonotype was seen a few times. This chain uses TRBV20-1 with TRBJ1-5; D gene uncertain. The CDR3 contains 13 residues. Germline CDR1 and CDR2: DFQATT and SNEGSKA (reference sequence). V lost 2 bases and J 2 bases, leaving 7 bases between the germline ends. The CDR3 loop reads CSARQVGNQPQHF. In DNA, the CDR3 is TGCAGTGCTAGACAGGTGGGCAATCAGCCCCAGCATTTT.

At least ten counts were recorded for this clonotype. V and J are TRBV7-2 and TRBJ1-6; perhaps TRBD1 as D (5 bases). CDR3 size: 15 residues. Germline-derived CDR1 and CDR2 are SGHTA and FQGNSA. Trimming left V 5 bases short and J 10 bases short, with 18 bases between. The CDR3: CASSRGRGAESPLHF. The CDR3 bases are TGTGCCAGCAGCCGAGGGCGAGGGGCGGAATCACCCCTCCACTTT.

The chain links TRBV20-1 to TRBJ1-3, with 7 bases identical to TRBD1. J lost 5 bases, V lost 0 bases, and 4 bases had no gene match. CDR1 and CDR2 (germline): DFQATT, SNEGSKA (reference sequence). This CDR3 spans 14 amino acids. CDR3 in DNA: TGCAGTGCTAGAGACCCGGGACAGCGAAACACCATATATTTT. This sequence encodes CSARDPGQRNTIYF.

Only a few counts were recorded for this clonotype. The CDR3 nucleotides read TGTGCCAGTAGTATGCTCTTCGATGAAAAACTGTTTTTT. Translating it yields CASSMLFDEKLFF. The chain recombines TRBV19 with TRBJ1-4, with unresolved D. V lost 3 bases to trimming and J lost 6 bases, with 8 bases between them. The CDR3 length is 13 residues. Germline V gene data show CDR1 as LNHDA and CDR2 as SQIVND (reference sequence). The complete variable domain, with remaining parts taken from reference TRBV19 and TRBJ1-4, reads DGGITQSPKYLFRKEGQNVTLSCEQNLNHDAMYWYRQDPGQGLRLIYYSQIVNDFQKGDIAEGYSVSREKKESFPLTVTSAQKNPTAFYLCASSMLFDEKLFFGSGTQLSVL.

This clonotype was picked up a small number of times. Here the CDR3 reads CASSLGLGNKPEAFF. CDR3 DNA: TGTGCCAGCAGCTTGGGGTTAGGGAACAAACCTGAAGCTTTCTTT. The chain uses TRBV5-5 and TRBJ1-1; no clear D gene. V lost 0 bases, J lost 6 bases, and 15 bases lay in between. The CDR3 is 15 residues long. CDR1 is SGHKS, CDR2 YYEKEE, per germline (reference sequence).

The chain carries TRBV29-1 and TRBJ2-7; maybe TRBD2 (5 bases). Per germline, CDR1 SQVTM and CDR2 ANQGSEA. Trimming cost V 1 base and J 7 bases, with 14 bases left between them. The CDR3 runs to 13 residues. The CDR3 DNA sequence: TGCAGCGTTGAAGCCCTACGCGGGTCGGAGCAGTACTTC. Translated, it gives CSVEALRGSEQYF.

This clonotype was detected a few times. The CDR3 DNA sequence: TGTGCCACCGGGGGTTGGGGGGAGGATGAGCAGTTCTTC. It specifies CATGGWGEDEQFF. This chain links TRBV24-1 with TRBJ2-1; possibly TRBD2 for D (6 bases). Per germline, CDR1 KGHDR and CDR2 SFDVKD. Trimming left V 9 bases short and J 8 bases short, with 16 bases between. CDR3 length: 13 residues.

This clonotype has a handful of counts. The chain is built from TRBV5-1 and TRBJ1-2; D uncertain. The CDR3 covers 15 residues. Trimming cost V 0 bases and J 2 bases, with 11 bases left between them. Germline V gene lookup returns CDR1 SGHRS and CDR2 YFSETQ. The CDR3 region has the DNA TGCGCCAGCAGCTTGGGCGGGGAAAACAACTATGGCTACACCTTC. Protein sequence: CASSLGGENNYGYTF.

This clonotype was seen at least ten times. The rearrangement links TRBV12-3 or TRBV12-4 to TRBJ1-5; D remains unclear. Trimming took off 5 bases at V and 2 bases at J, with 13 bases between the two ends. The CDR3 has 15 amino acids. The CDR3 loop reads CASSPVFGGNQPQHF. The CDR3 nucleotides read TGTGCCAGCAGTCCTGTTTTTGGCGGCAATCAGCCCCAGCATTTT.

This clonotype occurred many times. This sequence joins TRBV15 and TRBJ2-3, with TRBD1 matching 7 bases. V was pared by 0 bases and J by 5 bases, with 5 bases of the junction left unmatched. Germline loops: CDR1 LNHNV, CDR2 YYDKDF (reference sequence). This CDR3 spans 15 amino acids. CDR3 loop: CATSRDMTGLDTQYF. In DNA, the CDR3 is TGTGCCACCAGCAGAGATATGACAGGGCTAGATACGCAGTATTTT. Drawing the rest from reference TRBV15 and TRBJ2-3, the complete variable domain is DAMVIQNPRYQVTQFGKPVTLSCSQTLNHNVMYWYQQKSSQAPKLLFHYYDKDFNNEADTPDNFQSRRPNTSFCFLDIRSPGLGDTAMYLCATSRDMTGLDTQYFGPGTRLTVL.

This clonotype appeared a few times. The chain links TRBV12-3 or TRBV12-4 to TRBJ2-1; the match to TRBD2 covers 13 bases. V lost 6 bases to trimming and J lost 9 bases; unmatched junction nucleotides: 5. The CDR3 covers 14 residues. The CDR3: CASRTGTSGIEQFF. In nucleotides, the CDR3 is TGTGCCAGCAGAACCGGGACTAGCGGGATTGAGCAGTTCTTC.

The CDR3 spells CASAWGVNTGELFF. The CDR3 coding sequence is TGTGCTTCCGCATGGGGGGTAAACACCGGGGAGCTGTTTTTT. The rearrangement uses TRBV24-1 and TRBJ2-2; D possibly corresponds to TRBD2 (6 bases). CDR1 and CDR2 from the germline V gene are KGHDR and SFDVKD. The CDR3 covers 14 residues.

This clonotype was picked up a small number of times. The rearrangement joins TRBV28 to TRBJ2-3; 8 bases are shared with TRBD2. From germline, CDR1 is MDHEN and CDR2 SYDVKM. The V segment lost 0 bases and the J segment 4 bases; nucleotides outside the gene matches: 3. The CDR3 is 15 amino acids. CDR3 amino acids: CASSLWAGGSDTQYF. CDR3 in DNA: TGTGCCAGCAGTTTATGGGCGGGGGGATCAGATACGCAGTATTTT.

V is TRBV7-6 and J is TRBJ2-5; TRBD1 matches 9 bases. This CDR3 is built from 16 residues. J lost 4 bases, V lost 2 bases, and 8 bases had no gene match. Per the germline V gene, CDR1 is SGHVS and CDR2 is FNYEAQ. This CDR3 reads CASSLYPGQGRETQYF. The CDR3 DNA reads as TGTGCCAGCAGCTTATATCCGGGACAGGGAAGAGAGACCCAGTACTTC.

The chain uses TRBV20-1 and TRBJ2-3; TRBD2 matches 12 bases. This CDR3 region has 17 residues. CDR1 DFQATT and CDR2 SNEGSKA come from the germline V gene (reference sequence). The ends lost 6 bases at V and 5 bases at J; junction bases unmatched: 15. The CDR3 DNA follows: TGCAGTGCCCCGGGGGGGCTAGCGGGAGGGCCGGGAGATACGCAGTATTTT. Its translation is CSAPGGLAGGPGDTQYF.

Many counts were recorded for this clonotype. The chain employs TRBV12-3 or TRBV12-4 and TRBJ1-1, with D hard to call. The V end was cut by 2 bases, the J end by 6 bases, with 4 bases between. This CDR3 is 11 amino acids long. CDR3 nucleotides: TGTGCCAGCAGTTTAAGCTCTGAAGCTTTCTTT. The encoded protein is CASSLSSEAFF.

This clonotype appeared a few times. J is TRBJ2-1 and V is TRBV20-1; 9 bases are a match to TRBD2. Germline CDR1 DFQATT, CDR2 SNEGSKA (reference sequence). Unmatched junction bases numbered 9, after V lost 1 base and J lost 8 bases. CDR3 length: 15 residues. The CDR3 here is CSARARAGGPHEQFF. The CDR3, as DNA: TGCAGTGCTAGAGCAAGGGCGGGGGGGCCCCATGAGCAGTTCTTC.

This clonotype has only a few counts. The V gene is TRBV7-2, the J gene TRBJ2-2; 8 positions match TRBD1. The V and J ends lost 5 bases and 4 bases, in that order; junction bases with no gene match: 6. Germline-derived CDR1 and CDR2 are SGHTA and FQGNSA. The CDR3 covers 15 residues. As DNA, the CDR3 is TGTGCCAGCAGCCGGTGGACAGGGCCCACCGGGGAGCTGTTTTTT. Translation gives CASSRWTGPTGELFF.

At least ten counts were recorded for this clonotype. The chain uses TRBV24-1 and TRBJ2-1; a possible D gene is TRBD1 (6 bases). Germline CDR1 and CDR2: KGHDR and SFDVKD. The CDR3 covers 16 residues. Trimming shortened V by 3 bases and J by 0 bases, and 11 bases separated the two germline ends. In DNA form, the CDR3 reads TGTGCCACCAGTGATGCACAGGGTAGCTCCTACAATGAGCAGTTCTTC. It is translated as CATSDAQGSSYNEQFF.

The sample holds a few counts of this clonotype. The chain is built from TRBV7-9 and TRBJ2-1, with 7 bases fitting TRBD2. V gave up 5 bases and J gave up 4 bases; unmatched junction bases: 8. Germline V gene data show CDR1 as SEHNR and CDR2 as FQNEAQ (reference sequence). The CDR3 covers 15 residues. The CDR3 here is CASSPTGLEYNEQFF. The CDR3 DNA is TGTGCCAGCAGCCCAACCGGACTAGAATACAATGAGCAGTTCTTC. Full variable domain (missing parts from reference TRBV7-9 and TRBJ2-1): DTGVSQNPRHKITKRGQNVTFRCDPISEHNRLYWYRQTLGQGPEFLTYFQNEAQLEKSRLLSDRFSAERPKGSFSTLEIQRTEQGDSAMYLCASSPTGLEYNEQFFGPGTRLTVL.

V gene TRBV6-1 combines with J gene TRBJ1-2; tentative D call: TRBD1 (5 bases). CDR3 length: 15 residues. CDR1 and CDR2 (germline): MNHNS, SASEGT. V was trimmed by 6 bases and J by 4 bases, leaving 18 bases between them. The CDR3 loop is CASSRDGDGSYGYTF. The CDR3 coding sequence is TGTGCCAGCAGCCGGGACGGGGACGGTTCCTATGGCTACACCTTC.

This clonotype was observed at least ten times. V usage is TRBV7-9 and J usage is TRBJ2-5; either TRBD1 or TRBD2 may supply D (5 bases each). Between the trimmed V and J ends, which lost 5 bases and 1 base, there was a span of 11 bases. The CDR3 has 14 amino acids. Germline CDR1 and CDR2: SEHNR and FQNEAQ (reference sequence). CDR3 loop: CASSPGATQETQYF. CDR3 nucleotide sequence: TGTGCCAGCAGCCCCGGGGCAACCCAAGAGACCCAGTACTTC.

This clonotype has more than one count but fewer than ten. This rearrangement joins TRBV9 to TRBJ2-3, with TRBD2 matching over 11 bases. CDR1 and CDR2 from the germline V gene are SGDLS and YYNGEE. Trimming at V came to 0 bases and at J to 6 bases, leaving 0 bases not matched to a gene. The CDR3 loop spans 14 amino acids. The CDR3 here is CASSVGLAGDTQYF. CDR3 nucleotides: TGTGCCAGCAGCGTAGGACTAGCGGGGGATACGCAGTATTTT.